This T cell receptor (beta chain) emerged from a study of shared clonotypes between healthy human individuals. For the study at large: Per donor, three plates held CD4 naive cells, three held CD4 memory, two held CD8 naive and one held CD8 memory.

Evenly divided among several immunoSEQ plates was the genomic DNA of each subset. Produced via immunoSEQ multiplex PCR; TCRdb's table is partial and in-frame only. The table includes hundreds of thousands of clones, around 72% detected once. Donors were Caucasian adults residing in Nashville, Tennessee, USA. CD4+ cells were split into CD45RA+ naive and CD45RA-negative memory subsets. For this clone: This specimen includes other DNA sequences encoding the same CDR3.

The sequencing sample was made of memory CD4+ T cells sorted from blood. The subset: CD45RA-negative fraction. The TCR comes from a woman in her twenties or thirties in good health.

As DNA, the CDR3 is TGTGCCAGCTCAGATAGCACAGATACGCAGTATTTT. Translating it yields CASSDSTDTQYF. V and J are TRBV18 and TRBJ2-3; D is unresolved. The CDR3 loop spans 12 amino acids. Germline CDR1 KGHSH, CDR2 LQKENI. V lost 5 bases, J lost 0 bases, and 3 bases lay in between. Looking up the rest from reference TRBV18 and TRBJ2-3 gives the full variable domain: NAGVMQNPRHLVRRRGQEARLRCSPMKGHSHVYWYRQLPEEGLKFMVYLQKENIIDESGMPKERFSAEFPKEGPSILRIQQVVRGDSAAYFCASSDSTDTQYFGPGTRLTVL.